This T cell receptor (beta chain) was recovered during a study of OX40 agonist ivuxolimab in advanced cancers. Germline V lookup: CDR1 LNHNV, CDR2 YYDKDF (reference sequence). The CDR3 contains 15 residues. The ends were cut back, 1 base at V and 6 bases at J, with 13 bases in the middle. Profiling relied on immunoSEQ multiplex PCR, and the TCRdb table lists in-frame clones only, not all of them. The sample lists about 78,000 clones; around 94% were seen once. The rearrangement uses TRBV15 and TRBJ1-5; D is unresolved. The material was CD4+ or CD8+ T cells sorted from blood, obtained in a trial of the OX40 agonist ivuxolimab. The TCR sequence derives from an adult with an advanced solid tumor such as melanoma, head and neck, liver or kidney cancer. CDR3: CATSRVEREGQPQHF. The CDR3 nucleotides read TGTGCCACCAGCAGAGTTGAAAGGGAAGGTCAGCCCCAGCATTTT.